This T cell receptor beta chain was observed in a study of T cell responses to AZD1222 COVID-19 vaccine (dated by TCRdb to about 2021). Notes on the research overall: AZD1222 recipients whose second dose came at about 4 weeks and those whose second dose came at about 12 weeks were combined into one group, since spike-specific TCR depth and breadth did not differ between the two schedules. A total of over 230 trial participants underwent TCR sequencing, of whom 200 to 220 had received two doses of AZD1222 and roughly 26 had received two doses of the MenACWY control vaccine. Trial participants were enrolled into age subgroups of 18-55, 56-69 and 70-plus years, which contained around 140, 26 and 57 TCR-sequenced participants, respectively.

The CDR3 regions of human TCRbeta chains were subjected to immunosequencing. The authors processed their data as follows. TCRs in the repertoires were compared against a reference library of SARS-CoV-2-specific TCRs that had been generated with the MIRA antigen-specificity platform. Breadth was defined as the fraction of unique TCRs that were SARS-CoV-2-associated. Depth was defined as the fraction of total T cells that were SARS-CoV-2-associated. Each spike-specific TCR was assigned to its reactive spike region and to a CD4 or CD8 class using the MIRA data. Log10-transformed breadth and depth values were compared by one-way ANOVA with Sidak's multiple comparisons tests. TCRdb retrieved this table from immuneACCESS and kept in-frame rearrangements only. Not all clones are present; in checked studies, unresolved V genes account for under half, and no reason is known for the remainder. V, J and clone size derive from that table, while D and trimming were established from the DNA sequence. The sample profile shows more than 150,000 clones; almost 95% of them were found once. Roughly 8.4% of the sample is in the top ten clones.

Per the publication, the time point label means: baseline before first vaccination. Vaccinee samples came from UK trials COV001 and COV002, including a single-blind randomized controlled phase 2/3 trial of AZD1222 (ChAdOx1 nCoV-19) in healthy adults. For TCRbeta chain sequencing, PBMC samples were collected from trial participants at day 0 and at day 28 after the second dose. From a lookup of the germline V gene, CDR1 and CDR2 are SGHAT and FQNNGV. From the cysteine through the phenylalanine, the CDR3 covers 15 amino acids. This entry keeps only the CDR3 DNA: 45 bases, framed from base 1. V and J lose 5 bases and 6 bases, and a span of 17 bases separates them. As concerns this clone: It has no known antigen specificity. Per-base quality was not reported, and no clone a single base away is much larger than it.

Results and caveats for the whole study, not just this receptor: The vaccine-associated CD4 TCRs covered the entire spike protein, and the dominant responses fell in regions 160-218 and 743-854. A significant rise in spike-specific TCR breadth and depth was observed after two AZD1222 doses relative to day 0 and relative to MenACWY recipients. In the small 56-69-year group, the increase in depth fell short of significance, most likely because of low power. Because no samples from the day 14 peak response were available, repertoires could be characterized only after the peak T cell response. Conclusions about previously exposed vaccinees are limited because only six or seven AZD1222 recipients were SARS-CoV-2 seropositive at baseline. Epitopes outside the regions mutated in the B.1.351 and B.1.1.7 variants were reportedly recognized by nearly half of the unique spike-specific TCRs. Participants were mostly white British, with more females than males. The authors suggested clonal diversity may have been underestimated.

The chain is assembled from TRBV11-2 and TRBJ1-3, with an unclear D gene assignment. The TCR originated in an adult in good health. Specimen: peripheral blood, collected on day 0 of AZD1222 vaccination. The DNA is as follows: TGTGCCAGCAGCCCCCGCACGGGGAGAGAAAACACCATATATTTT. Its protein is CASSPRTGRENTIYF.